This T cell receptor beta chain was observed in a study of T cell responses to AZD1222 COVID-19 vaccine. Regarding this clone: The antigen is unknown.

Sequenced by immunoSEQ multiplex PCR; TCRdb stores in-frame clones only, minus some. The table shows more than 75,000 clones, with roughly 90% occurring only once. Overall study results and limits: Regions 160-218 and 743-854 dominated among vaccine-associated CD4 TCRs spanning spike.

V lost 5 bases and J 4 bases, leaving 14 bases between the germline ends. The germline V gene encodes CDR1 MDHEN and CDR2 SYDVKM. The CDR3 has 15 amino acids. Specimen: peripheral blood, collected on day 0 of AZD1222 vaccination. The source is an adult in good health. The V call is TRBV28, the J call TRBJ2-2; tentative D call: TRBD2 (5 bases). CDR3 DNA sequence: TGTGCCAGCAGTCCGGTTAGCGCGGGCACCGGGGAGCTGTTTTTT. This sequence encodes CASSPVSAGTGELFF. Full variable domain (remainder filled in from reference TRBV28 and TRBJ2-2): DVKVTQSSRYLVKRTGEKVFLECVQDMDHENMFWYRQDPGLGLRLIYFSYDVKMKEKGDIPEGYSVSREKKERFSLILESASTNQTSMYLCASSPVSAGTGELFFGEGSRLTVL.